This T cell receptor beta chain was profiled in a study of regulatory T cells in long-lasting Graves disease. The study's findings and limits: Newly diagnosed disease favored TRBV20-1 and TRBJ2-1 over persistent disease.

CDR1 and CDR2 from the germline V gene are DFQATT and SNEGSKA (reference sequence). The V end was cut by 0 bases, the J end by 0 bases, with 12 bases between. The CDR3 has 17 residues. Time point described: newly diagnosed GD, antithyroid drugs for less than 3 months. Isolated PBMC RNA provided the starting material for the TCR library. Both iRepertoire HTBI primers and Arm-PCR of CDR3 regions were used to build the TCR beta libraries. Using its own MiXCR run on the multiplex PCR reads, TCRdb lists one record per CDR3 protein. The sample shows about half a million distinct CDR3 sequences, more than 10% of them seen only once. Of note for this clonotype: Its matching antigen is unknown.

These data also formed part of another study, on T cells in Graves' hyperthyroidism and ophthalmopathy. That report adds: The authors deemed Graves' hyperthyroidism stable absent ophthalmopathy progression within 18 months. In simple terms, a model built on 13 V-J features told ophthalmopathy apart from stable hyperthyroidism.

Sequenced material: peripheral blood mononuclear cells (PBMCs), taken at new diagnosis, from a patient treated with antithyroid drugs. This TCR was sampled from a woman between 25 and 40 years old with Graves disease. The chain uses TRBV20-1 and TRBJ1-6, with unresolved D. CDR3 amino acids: CSARDRAGRSYNSPLHF. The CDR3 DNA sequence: TGCAGTGCTAGAGATCGGGCAGGACGCTCCTATAATTCACCCCTCCACTTT.